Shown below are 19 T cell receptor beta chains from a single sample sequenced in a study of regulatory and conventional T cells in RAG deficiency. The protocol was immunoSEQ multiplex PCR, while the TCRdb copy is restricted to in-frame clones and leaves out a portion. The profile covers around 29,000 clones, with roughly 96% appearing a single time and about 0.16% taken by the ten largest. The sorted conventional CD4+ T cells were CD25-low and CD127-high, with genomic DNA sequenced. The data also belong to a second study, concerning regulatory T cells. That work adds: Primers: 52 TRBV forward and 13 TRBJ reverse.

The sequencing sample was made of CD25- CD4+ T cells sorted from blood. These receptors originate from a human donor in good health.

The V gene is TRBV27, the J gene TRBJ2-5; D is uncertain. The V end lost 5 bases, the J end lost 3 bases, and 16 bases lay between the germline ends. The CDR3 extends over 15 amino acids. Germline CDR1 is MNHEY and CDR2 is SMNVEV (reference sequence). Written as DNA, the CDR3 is TGTGCCAGCAGTCCATTCGACACGTTAGAAGAGACCCAGTACTTC. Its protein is CASSPFDTLEETQYF.

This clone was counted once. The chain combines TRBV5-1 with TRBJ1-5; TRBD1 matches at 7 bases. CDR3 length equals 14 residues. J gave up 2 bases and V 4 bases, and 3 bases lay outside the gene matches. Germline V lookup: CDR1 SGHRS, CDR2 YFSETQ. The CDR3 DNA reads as TGCGCCAGCAGCCCCGGACAGGGCAATCAGCCCCAGCATTTT. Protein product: CASSPGQGNQPQHF.

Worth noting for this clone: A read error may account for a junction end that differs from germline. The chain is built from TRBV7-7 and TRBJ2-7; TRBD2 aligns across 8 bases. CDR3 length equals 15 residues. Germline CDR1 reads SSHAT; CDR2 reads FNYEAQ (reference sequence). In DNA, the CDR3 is TGTGCTAGCAGCTCCAGACTAGCGAGTGCTACGGAGCAGTACTTC. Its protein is CASSSRLASATEQYF.

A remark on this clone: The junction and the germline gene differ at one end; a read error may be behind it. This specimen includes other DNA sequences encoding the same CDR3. CDR3 sequence (DNA): TGTGCCAGTAGTGTCGGACAGGGTACCTATAATTCCCCCCTCCACTTT. It encodes CASSVGQGTYNSPLHF. The rearrangement uses TRBV19 and TRBJ1-6; 8 bases line up with TRBD1. Germline CDR1 LNHDA, CDR2 SQIVND (reference sequence). The CDR3 length is 16 residues.

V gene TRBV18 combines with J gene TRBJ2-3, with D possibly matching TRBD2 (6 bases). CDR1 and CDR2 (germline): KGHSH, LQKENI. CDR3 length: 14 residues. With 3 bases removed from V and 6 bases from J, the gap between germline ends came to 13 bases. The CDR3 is CASSPGSPADTQYF. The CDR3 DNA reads TGTGCCAGCTCACCCGGGAGCCCAGCGGATACGCAGTATTTT. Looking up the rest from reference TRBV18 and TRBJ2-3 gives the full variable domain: NAGVMQNPRHLVRRRGQEARLRCSPMKGHSHVYWYRQLPEEGLKFMVYLQKENIIDESGMPKERFSAEFPKEGPSILRIQQVVRGDSAAYFCASSPGSPADTQYFGPGTRLTVL.

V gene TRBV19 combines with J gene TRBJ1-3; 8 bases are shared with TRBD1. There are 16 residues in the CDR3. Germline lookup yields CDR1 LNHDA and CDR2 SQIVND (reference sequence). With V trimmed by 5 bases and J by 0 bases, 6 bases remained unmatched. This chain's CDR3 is CASSLDRVNSGNTIYF. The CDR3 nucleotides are TGTGCCAGTAGTTTGGACAGGGTGAACTCTGGAAACACCATATATTTT.

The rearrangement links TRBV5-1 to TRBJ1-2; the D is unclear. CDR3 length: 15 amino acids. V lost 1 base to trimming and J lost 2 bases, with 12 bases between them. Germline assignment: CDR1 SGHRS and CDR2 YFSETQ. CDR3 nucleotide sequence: TGCGCCAGCAGCTTGACCGCCTCGGGAAACTATGGCTACACCTTC. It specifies CASSLTASGNYGYTF.

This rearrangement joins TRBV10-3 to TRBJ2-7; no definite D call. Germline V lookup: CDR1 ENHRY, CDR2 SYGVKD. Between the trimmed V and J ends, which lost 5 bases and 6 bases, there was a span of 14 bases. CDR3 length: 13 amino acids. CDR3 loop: CAISLGELGEQYF. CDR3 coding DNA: TGTGCCATCAGTTTAGGAGAACTGGGCGAGCAGTACTTC.

The CDR3 reads CASSESARGDTQYF. The CDR3 DNA is TGCGCCAGCAGTGAGTCCGCGCGGGGGGATACGCAGTATTTT. The J gene is TRBJ2-3, the V gene TRBV10-1; 7 nucleotides align to TRBD2. Germline assignment: CDR1 WNHNN and CDR2 SYGVQD (reference sequence). The CDR3 is 14 amino acids. V lost 0 bases to trimming and J lost 6 bases; unmatched junction nucleotides: 3.

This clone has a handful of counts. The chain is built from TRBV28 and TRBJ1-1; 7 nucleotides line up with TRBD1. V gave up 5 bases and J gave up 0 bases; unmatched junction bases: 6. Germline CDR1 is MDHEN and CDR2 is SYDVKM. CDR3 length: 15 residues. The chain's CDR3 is CASSLPGQLNTEAFF. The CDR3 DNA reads TGTGCCAGCAGTCTTCCGGGACAGCTGAACACTGAAGCTTTCTTT.

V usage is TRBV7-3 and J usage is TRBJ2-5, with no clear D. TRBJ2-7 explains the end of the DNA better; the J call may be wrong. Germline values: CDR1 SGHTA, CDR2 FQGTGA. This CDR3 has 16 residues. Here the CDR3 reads CASSPQVWQAPSEQYF. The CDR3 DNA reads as TGTGCCAGCAGCCCCCAGGTGTGGCAGGCGCCTTCCGAGCAGTACTTC.

The chain's CDR3 is CASSMTEPDTQYF. CDR3 DNA sequence: TGTGCCAGTAGTATGACTGAACCAGATACGCAGTATTTT. This rearrangement joins TRBV19 to TRBJ2-3; D is ambiguous. Trimming shortened V by 3 bases and J by 4 bases, and 8 bases separated the two germline ends. Germline V gene data show CDR1 as LNHDA and CDR2 as SQIVND (reference sequence). The length of the CDR3 is 13 residues.

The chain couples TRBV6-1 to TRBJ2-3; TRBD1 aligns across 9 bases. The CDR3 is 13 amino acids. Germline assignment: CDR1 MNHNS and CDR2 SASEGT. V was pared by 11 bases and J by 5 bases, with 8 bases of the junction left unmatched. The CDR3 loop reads CAGLRDREDTQYF. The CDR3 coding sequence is TGTGCCGGACTCCGGGACAGGGAAGATACGCAGTATTTT.

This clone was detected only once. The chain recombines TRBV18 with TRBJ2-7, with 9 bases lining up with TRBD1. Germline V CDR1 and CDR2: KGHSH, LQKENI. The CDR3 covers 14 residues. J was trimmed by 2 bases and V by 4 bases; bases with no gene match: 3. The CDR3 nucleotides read TGTGCCAGCTCACGGGACAGGGTCACCTACGAGCAGTACTTC. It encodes CASSRDRVTYEQYF. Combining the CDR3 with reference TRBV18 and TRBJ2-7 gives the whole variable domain NAGVMQNPRHLVRRRGQEARLRCSPMKGHSHVYWYRQLPEEGLKFMVYLQKENIIDESGMPKERFSAEFPKEGPSILRIQQVVRGDSAAYFCASSRDRVTYEQYFGPGTRLTVT.

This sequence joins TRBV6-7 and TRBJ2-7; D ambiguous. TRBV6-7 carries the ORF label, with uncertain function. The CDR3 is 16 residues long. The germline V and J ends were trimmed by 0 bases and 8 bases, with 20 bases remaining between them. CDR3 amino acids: CASSYSGVTGAVQQYF. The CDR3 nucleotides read TGTGCCAGCAGTTACTCGGGTGTCACGGGTGCGGTCCAGCAGTACTTC.

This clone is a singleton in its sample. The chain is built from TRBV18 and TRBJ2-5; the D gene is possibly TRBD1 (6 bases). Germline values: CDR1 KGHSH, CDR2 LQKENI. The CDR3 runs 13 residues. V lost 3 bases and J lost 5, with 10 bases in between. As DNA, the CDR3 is TGTGCCAGCTCACCGGACAGATCCGAGACCCAGTACTTC. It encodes CASSPDRSETQYF.

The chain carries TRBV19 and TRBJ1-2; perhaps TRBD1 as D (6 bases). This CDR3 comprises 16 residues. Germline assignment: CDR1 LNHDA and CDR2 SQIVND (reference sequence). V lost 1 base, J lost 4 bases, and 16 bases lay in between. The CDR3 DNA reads TGTGCCAGTAGTATAGTGCAGCACAGGGCCCTCTATGGCTACACCTTC. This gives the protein CASSIVQHRALYGYTF.

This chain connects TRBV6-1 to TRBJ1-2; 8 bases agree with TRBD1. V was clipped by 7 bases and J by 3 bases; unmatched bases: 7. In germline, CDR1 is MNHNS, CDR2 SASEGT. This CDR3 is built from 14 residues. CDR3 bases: TGTGCCAGCAATCGGGACAGGAGTGACTATGGCTACACCTTC. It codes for CASNRDRSDYGYTF.

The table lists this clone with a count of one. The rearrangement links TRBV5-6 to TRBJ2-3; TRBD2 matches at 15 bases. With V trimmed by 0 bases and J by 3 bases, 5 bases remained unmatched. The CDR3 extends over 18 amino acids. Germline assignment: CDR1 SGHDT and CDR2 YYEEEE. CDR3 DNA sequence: TGTGCCAGCAGCTTGGGAGGACTAGCGGGGGGGCCGACAGATACGCAGTATTTT. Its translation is CASSLGGLAGGPTDTQYF. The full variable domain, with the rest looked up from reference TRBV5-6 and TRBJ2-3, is DAGVTQSPTHLIKTRGQQVTLRCSPKSGHDTVSWYQQALGQGPQFIFQYYEEEERQRGNFPDRFSGHQFPNYSSELNVNALLLGDSALYLCASSLGGLAGGPTDTQYFGPGTRLTVL.